Sequencing of this T cell receptor beta chain was carried out in a study of neoadjuvant nivolumab and ipilimumab in lung cancer. Study in general: Patients got nivolumab 3 mg/kg on days 1, 15 and 29; combination added ipilimumab 1 mg/kg day 1.

The study, taken as a whole, reports: Only two of four nivolumab-treated tumors gained richness and clonality by surgery.

Turning to this clone: Its antigen is not identified.

Libraries were prepared by immunoSEQ multiplex PCR; TCRdb keeps only in-frame clonotypes and omits some of them. The sample consists of some 2,500 clones, 75% to 90% of them appearing once. The CDR3 consists of 15 residues. J gave up 2 bases and V 6 bases, and 9 bases lay outside the gene matches. Looked up from germline, CDR1 is LNHDA and CDR2 is SQIVND (reference sequence). The chain is built from TRBV19 and TRBJ2-7; TRBD1 matches 8 bases. This clonotype originated in an adult with non-small cell lung cancer. Sequencing used tumor tissue, obtained before neoadjuvant nivolumab, alone or with ipilimumab. The CDR3 DNA follows: TGTGCCAGTAGAAAGCAGGACAGGGCTACCTACGAGCAGTACTTC. It yields the protein CASRKQDRATYEQYF.